This T cell receptor beta chain appears in the sequencing data of a study of vaccination and CD4 T cells after COVID-19. The overall study: Convalescent patients, SARS-CoV-2 positive by nasal swab PCR, comprised about 10 mild cases and one severe case.

Cultured CD4+ T cell DNA was sequenced using the Oncomine TCR Beta short-read assay. TCRdb reprocessed the PCR reads via MiXCR and lists one record per CDR3 protein. Of approximately 17,000 distinct CDR3 sequences detected, around 40% appear once; the ten largest clones hold around 12%. As concerns this clonotype: No antigen is known for it.

The CDR3 spans 16 residues. Trimming pared 4 bases from V and 2 bases from J, leaving 18 bases between. Per the germline V gene, CDR1 is GTSNPN and CDR2 is SVGIG (reference sequence). As to treatment: roughly nine-day PBMC culture with coronavirus spike peptide pools or control peptides (ViraFEST assay). Sequencing was done on a sample of CD4+ T cells from blood, cultured in vitro. The sequence derives from a human donor who had recovered from COVID-19. This chain uses TRBV30 with TRBJ2-1, with D possibly matching TRBD1 (8 bases). The CDR3 bases are TGTGCCTGGAAGCGGGGCAGACAGGGGCCCTACAATGAGCAGTTCTTC. Protein sequence: CAWKRGRQGPYNEQFF.